The present entry profiles one T cell receptor (beta chain) with its context. This clonotype was recorded at least ten times. Its antigen is currently not known. Within one base of it there is no much larger clone, and no base qualities were kept. The reads were generated on an Illumina HiSeq 2000. TCR beta chain libraries were generated by multiplex PCR amplification. High-throughput sequencing was used to analyze the amplified TCR beta chain products. The public sequencing data were trimmed at Q25 with fastp and processed into clonotypes with MiXCR by TCRdb, which kept only in-frame beta chains. For every CDR3 protein sequence, its rows merge into one entry that carries the most common genes and DNA. The sample records 150,000 or so distinct CDR3 sequences, 30% to 35% of which are singletons. The ten largest clones represent roughly 3.8% of the sample. This record comes from a study of breast tumors, draining lymph nodes, adjacent tissues (dated by TCRdb to the mid-2010s). General notes on the study: Breast cancer patients provided tumor, adjacent nontumor tissue and axillary lymph nodes, and the study compared the TCR beta repertoires across these three sources. The study was designed to assess the relationships and possible T-cell exchange between tumor, surrounding tissue and draining lymph node repertoires in human breast cancer. Broader findings and caveats from the paper: Rather than being directly demonstrated, the conclusion that tumor T cells originate in lymph nodes was presented as consistent with a hypothesis. The similarity between tumor and nontumor tissue repertoires was significantly greater in luminal-like breast cancer than in basal-like breast cancer. The data were considered consistent with the idea that most tumor T cells come from the lymph node and then expand in tumor tissue. Tumor T-cell repertoires showed less diversity than lymph node repertoires and more diversity than nontumor tissue repertoires, and tumor T-cell repertoires showed preferential V and J gene usage.

The lymph node samples were taken from the axillary draining lymph nodes of breast cancer patients. Here V drops 5 bases and J drops 2 bases, and the junction holds 5 bases not matched to any gene. The CDR3, cysteine through phenylalanine, is 15 amino acids long. Of the read, only the CDR3 DNA is kept; its 45 bases are in frame from base 1. The germline V gene yields MDHEN for CDR1 and SYDVKM for CDR2. The V and J segments used are TRBV28 and TRBJ2-7; 11 bases in the middle match TRBD2. The origin of this receptor is a female donor with breast cancer. Some clones in this sample may be carry-over from other donors' samples. Sample: axillary lymph node tissue. The CDR3 reads as follows: CASSASSGGTYEQYF. The DNA sequence is given as TGTGCCAGCAGTGCTTCTAGCGGGGGGACCTACGAGCAGTACTTC. Outside the CDR3, residues come from the reference TRBV28 and TRBJ2-7 proteins, so the full variable domain is: DVKVTQSSRYLVKRTGEKVFLECVQDMDHENMFWYRQDPGLGLRLIYFSYDVKMKEKGDIPEGYSVSREKKERFSLILESASTNQTSMYLCASSASSGGTYEQYFGPGTRLTVT.